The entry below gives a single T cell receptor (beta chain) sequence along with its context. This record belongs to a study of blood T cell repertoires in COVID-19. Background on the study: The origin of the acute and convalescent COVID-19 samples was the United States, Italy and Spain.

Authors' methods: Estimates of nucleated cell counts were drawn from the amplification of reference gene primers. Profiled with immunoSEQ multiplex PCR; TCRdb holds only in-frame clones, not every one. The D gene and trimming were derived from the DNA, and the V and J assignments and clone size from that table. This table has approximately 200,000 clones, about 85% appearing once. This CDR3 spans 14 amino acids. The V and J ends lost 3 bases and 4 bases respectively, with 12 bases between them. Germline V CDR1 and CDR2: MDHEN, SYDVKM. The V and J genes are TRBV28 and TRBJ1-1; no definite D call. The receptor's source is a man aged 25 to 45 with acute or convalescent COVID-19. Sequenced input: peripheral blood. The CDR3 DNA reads TGTGCCAGCAGTTTGGCGGGGTCCCCCACTGAAGCTTTCTTT. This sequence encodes CASSLAGSPTEAFF.